This T cell receptor (beta chain) stems from a study of patients and donors after allogeneic stem cell transplantation. This clonotype was seen repeatedly, ten times or more. TCRdb re-called the RT-PCR reads through MiXCR, storing one row per CDR3 protein. Of 200,000 to 250,000 distinct CDR3 sequences detected, roughly 14% appear once; the ten largest clones hold roughly 12%. Germline V gene lookup returns CDR1 KGHDR and CDR2 SFDVKD. V was clipped by 7 bases and J by 4 bases, with 7 bases between them. This CDR3 region has 12 residues. Sequences were obtained from blood, either unsorted or a sorted T cell fraction (not recorded which). The source is a human donor who was either an allogeneic HSCT recipient or a stem cell or donor lymphocyte infusion donor (not recorded which). It is not recorded whose cells these are; they may come from a transplant donor. This chain links TRBV24-1 with TRBJ1-3; D unresolved. The CDR3 nucleotides read TGTGCCACCAGCACTGAAGGAAACACCATATATTTT. Amino acid sequence: CATSTEGNTIYF.